A selection of T cell receptor beta chains follows, all from one sample in a study of blood T cell repertoires in COVID-19. TCRdb keeps only in-frame clones here, not all; method: immunoSEQ multiplex PCR. The table has just over 300,000 clones, 70% to 90% seen once. The sample consisted of PBMCs or T cells enriched from blood (not recorded which). The receptors here all came from a man aged 25 to 40 who had recovered from COVID-19. Both conserved end residues are part of each CDR3. Each record gives: J gene, V gene, D gene, clone size, CDR3 protein, CDR3 DNA. A D gene is named only where the DNA matches it firmly. The size entry is marked missing in some rows and otherwise reads once, few, many or a size class.

j_call: TRBJ1-1
v_call: TRBV5-1
d_call: TRBD1
clone_size: NA
cdr3_aa: CASSSRTGDRNTEAFF
cdr3_nt: TGCGCCAGCAGCTCCCGGACAGGAGACAGGAACACTGAAGCTTTCTTT

j_call: TRBJ2-3
v_call: TRBV29-1
d_call: NA
clone_size: NA
cdr3_aa: CSAEGMGTTDTQYF
cdr3_nt: TGCAGCGCCGAAGGTATGGGCACCACAGATACGCAGTATTTT

j_call: TRBJ2-2
v_call: TRBV21-1
d_call: NA
clone_size: NA
cdr3_aa: CASRCKDGAKGHTGELFF
cdr3_nt: TGTGCCAGCCGATGTAAAGATGGGGCCAAGGGCCACACCGGGGAGCTGTTTTTT

j_call: TRBJ1-6
v_call: TRBV3-1/TRBV3-2
d_call: NA
clone_size: NA
cdr3_aa: CASSQDRGNSPLHF
cdr3_nt: TGTGCCAGCAGCCAAGACAGGGGCAATTCACCCCTCCACTTT

j_call: TRBJ2-2
v_call: TRBV24-1
d_call: NA
clone_size: NA
cdr3_aa: CATSDPARGTGELFF
cdr3_nt: TGTGCCACCAGTGACCCCGCCCGCGGGACCGGGGAGCTGTTTTTT

j_call: TRBJ1-5
v_call: TRBV11-2
d_call: NA
clone_size: NA
cdr3_aa: CASSLDGGSNQPQHF
cdr3_nt: TGTGCCAGCAGCTTAGATGGGGGGAGCAATCAGCCCCAGCATTTT

j_call: TRBJ1-5
v_call: TRBV5-1
d_call: NA
clone_size: NA
cdr3_aa: CASSLIGGSNQPQHF
cdr3_nt: TGCGCCAGCAGCTTGATCGGGGGTAGCAATCAGCCCCAGCATTTT

j_call: TRBJ2-1
v_call: TRBV6-5
d_call: NA
clone_size: NA
cdr3_aa: CASRLHSSYNEQFF
cdr3_nt: TGTGCCAGCAGGCTCCACAGCTCCTACAATGAGCAGTTCTTC

j_call: TRBJ1-3
v_call: TRBV30
d_call: NA
clone_size: NA
cdr3_aa: CAWLAPGYRNTIYF
cdr3_nt: TGTGCCTGGCTCGCGCCCGGTTATAGAAACACCATATATTTT

j_call: TRBJ1-2
v_call: TRBV5-1
d_call: TRBD1
clone_size: once
cdr3_aa: CASSPTGDLYGYTF
cdr3_nt: TGCGCCAGCAGCCCTACAGGGGACTTATATGGCTACACCTTC

j_call: TRBJ2-7
v_call: TRBV25-1
d_call: NA
clone_size: NA
cdr3_aa: CASSLGAGEQYF
cdr3_nt: TGTGCCAGCAGTCTGGGGGCAGGTGAGCAGTACTTC

j_call: TRBJ1-1
v_call: TRBV4-1
d_call: TRBD1
clone_size: NA
cdr3_aa: CASSPLRDRGLGTEAFF
cdr3_nt: TGCGCCAGCAGCCCATTGCGGGACAGGGGGCTCGGCACTGAAGCTTTCTTT

j_call: TRBJ2-5
v_call: TRBV29-1
d_call: NA
clone_size: NA
cdr3_aa: CSVEDGATQYF
cdr3_nt: TGCAGCGTTGAAGATGGGGCGACCCAGTACTTC

j_call: TRBJ2-5
v_call: TRBV29-1
d_call: TRBD2
clone_size: NA
cdr3_aa: CSVGGGAVGETQYF
cdr3_nt: TGCAGCGTTGGCGGGGGGGCAGTTGGGGAGACCCAGTACTTC

j_call: TRBJ1-5
v_call: TRBV5-4
d_call: TRBD1
clone_size: NA
cdr3_aa: CASSPTQRQGVLYSNQPQHF
cdr3_nt: TGTGCCAGCAGCCCCACCCAGCGACAGGGGGTTTTATATAGCAATCAGCCCCAGCATTTT

j_call: TRBJ1-1
v_call: TRBV19
d_call: NA
clone_size: once
cdr3_aa: CASRKDLTEAFF
cdr3_nt: TGTGCCAGCAGGAAGGATCTCACTGAAGCTTTCTTT

j_call: TRBJ1-6
v_call: TRBV5-1
d_call: TRBD1
clone_size: NA
cdr3_aa: CASSLVSGQSNSPLHF
cdr3_nt: TGCGCCAGCAGCTTGGTGTCGGGACAGAGTAATTCACCCCTCCACTTT

j_call: TRBJ2-2
v_call: TRBV4-1
d_call: TRBD1
clone_size: NA
cdr3_aa: CASSQTPGQGTGELFF
cdr3_nt: TGCGCCAGCAGCCAAACCCCGGGACAGGGCACCGGGGAGCTGTTTTTT

j_call: TRBJ2-7
v_call: TRBV18
d_call: NA
clone_size: NA
cdr3_aa: CASSRGVMIAYEQYF
cdr3_nt: TGTGCCAGCTCACGGGGGGTGATGATCGCCTACGAGCAGTACTTC

j_call: TRBJ2-6
v_call: TRBV11-3
d_call: NA
clone_size: NA
cdr3_aa: CASSPNGGVTGANVLTF
cdr3_nt: TGTGCCAGCAGCCCCAACGGCGGGGTTACTGGGGCCAACGTCCTGACTTTC

j_call: TRBJ1-5
v_call: TRBV5-6
d_call: TRBD1
clone_size: NA
cdr3_aa: CASSLTYTGVGSNQPQHF
cdr3_nt: TGTGCCAGCAGCTTAACTTACACAGGGGTGGGTTCCAATCAGCCCCAGCATTTT

j_call: TRBJ1-1
v_call: TRBV2
d_call: NA
clone_size: NA
cdr3_aa: CASSEGTGYGTEAFF
cdr3_nt: TGTGCCAGCAGTGAAGGAACAGGGTATGGCACTGAAGCTTTCTTT

j_call: TRBJ2-1
v_call: TRBV11-1
d_call: NA
clone_size: NA
cdr3_aa: CASSLASRYEQFF
cdr3_nt: TGTGCCAGCAGCTTAGCTTCCAGGTATGAGCAGTTCTTC

j_call: TRBJ2-3
v_call: TRBV18
d_call: NA
clone_size: few
cdr3_aa: CASSPEGNTDTQYF
cdr3_nt: TGTGCCAGCTCACCGGAGGGGAACACAGATACGCAGTATTTT

j_call: TRBJ1-4
v_call: TRBV6-5
d_call: NA
clone_size: once
cdr3_aa: CASSSTGGKLFF
cdr3_nt: TGTGCCAGCAGTTCCACCGGGGGAAAACTGTTTTTT

j_call: TRBJ1-1
v_call: TRBV11-1
d_call: TRBD1
clone_size: NA
cdr3_aa: CASSFGTGATEAFF
cdr3_nt: TGTGCCAGCAGCTTTGGGACAGGGGCCACTGAAGCTTTCTTT

j_call: TRBJ2-1
v_call: TRBV11-2
d_call: TRBD2
clone_size: NA
cdr3_aa: CASSPWTSGGAGHEQFF
cdr3_nt: TGTGCCAGCAGCCCGTGGACTAGCGGGGGGGCCGGCCATGAGCAGTTCTTC

j_call: TRBJ2-2
v_call: TRBV11-2
d_call: TRBD1
clone_size: NA
cdr3_aa: CASSPGDRGRNTGELFF
cdr3_nt: TGTGCCAGCAGCCCGGGGGACAGGGGGAGGAACACCGGGGAGCTGTTTTTT

j_call: TRBJ2-2
v_call: TRBV13
d_call: TRBD2
clone_size: NA
cdr3_aa: CASTWGGIGELFF
cdr3_nt: TGTGCCAGCACTTGGGGGGGAATCGGGGAGCTGTTTTTT

j_call: TRBJ2-3
v_call: TRBV11-3
d_call: TRBD2
clone_size: NA
cdr3_aa: CASTKLAASTDTQYF
cdr3_nt: TGTGCCAGCACCAAACTAGCGGCTAGCACAGATACGCAGTATTTT

j_call: TRBJ2-3
v_call: TRBV5-1
d_call: TRBD2
clone_size: NA
cdr3_aa: CASSLRGGAPDTQYF
cdr3_nt: TGCGCCAGCAGCTTGCGCGGGGGGGCCCCAGATACGCAGTATTTT